This T cell receptor beta chain appears in the sequencing data of a study of monozygotic twins with inflammatory bowel disease. Following a re-call of the 5' RACE reads, TCRdb has one entry per CDR3 protein and lacks DNA. The repertoire shows fewer than 550,000 distinct CDR3 sequences; the top ten hold 2% to 3%. CDR1 is LGHDT and CDR2 is YNNKEL in the germline V gene (reference sequence). CDR3 length: 13 residues. The rearrangement uses TRBV3-1 and TRBJ1-2. The sequence was collected from a human donor with ulcerative colitis or Crohn's disease, or a healthy co-twin of an affected twin (not recorded which). The specimen sequenced was blood. The CDR3 sequence is CASSQGKVYGYTF.